The clone carrying this T cell receptor beta chain came up a few times. Antigen: not known. Expressed TCRB transcripts got sequenced, as all isolated RNA was reverse transcribed. Using immunoSEQ multiplex PCR, the repertoire was profiled, and TCRdb retains in-frame clones only, with some absent. The table records a few hundred thousand clones, about 15% of them present only once. It was via CD45RO/CCR7/CD25/CD127/CD95/CD27 that CD4+ naive, central memory, regulatory and stem cell-like memory cells were sorted. These data are taken from a study of beta chain features in type 1 diabetes. Study-level findings and limits: VDJ junctions sequenced from type 1 diabetes patients showed fewer insertions and more deletions. HLA effects on TCRB rearrangement stayed unresolved here. TCRB CDR3 length was moderately but significantly reduced in all four CD4+ subsets of Type 1 diabetes patients.

The source material was naive CD4+ T cells from blood. The receptor was isolated from a young man with type 1 diabetes.

The DNA of the CDR3 is TGTGCCAGCAGTGACCACGCGGAGGAGCAGTTCTTC. Residues: CASSDHAEEQFF. The rearrangement joins TRBV2 to TRBJ2-1; D is unresolved. Germline CDR1 and CDR2: SNHLY and FYNNEI. Trimming took off 3 bases at V and 10 bases at J, with 10 bases between the two ends. The CDR3 contains 12 residues.